A single sample gave rise to the 16 T cell receptor beta chains below, sequenced in a study of blood T cell repertoires in COVID-19. Profiling relied on immunoSEQ multiplex PCR, and the TCRdb table lists in-frame clones only, not all of them. The sample consists of tens of thousands of clones, roughly 89% of them appearing once. The sample taken for sequencing was peripheral blood. The receptors shown here come from a woman between 65 and 79 years old with active COVID-19.

The V call is TRBV27, the J call TRBJ2-1, with D hard to call. Germline values: CDR1 MNHEY, CDR2 SMNVEV (reference sequence). The CDR3 loop spans 12 amino acids. V was pared by 5 bases and J by 3 bases, with 5 bases between. CDR3 nucleotides: TGTGCCAGCAGTGCTAGCTACAATGAGCAGTTCTTC. Its protein product is CASSASYNEQFF.

This clone is labeled medium-sized (0.01 to 0.1%). The V call is TRBV27, the J call TRBJ2-7, with 12 nucleotides matching TRBD2. Losses at the gene ends were 3 bases for V and 4 bases for J; bases not matched to a gene: 13. Per germline, CDR1 MNHEY and CDR2 SMNVEV (reference sequence). CDR3 size: 18 residues. The CDR3 loop is CASSFLPSTSGGTYEQYF. Written as DNA, the CDR3 is TGTGCCAGCAGTTTTCTCCCTTCCACTAGCGGGGGGACTTACGAGCAGTACTTC.

The V and J genes are TRBV3-1 (or the pseudogene TRBV3-2) and TRBJ1-3; D gene ambiguous. Germline V gene lookup returns CDR1 LGHDT and CDR2 YNNKEL (reference sequence). V dropped 4 bases and J dropped 4 bases, with 17 bases sitting between them. The length of the CDR3 is 16 residues. The CDR3 sequence: CASSPTHNPGGNTIYF. DNA of the CDR3: TGTGCCAGCAGCCCTACCCATAACCCGGGAGGAAACACCATATATTTT.

This chain uses TRBV2 with TRBJ2-5, with 7 bases identical to TRBD1. This CDR3 region has 12 residues. Germline V CDR1 and CDR2: SNHLY, FYNNEI. V lost 8 bases, J lost 5 bases, and 5 bases stayed unmatched. The CDR3 here is CASGLQGETQYF. The CDR3, as DNA: TGTGCCAGCGGCCTACAGGGGGAGACCCAGTACTTC.

The J gene is TRBJ2-2, the V gene TRBV7-3; D remains unclear. Germline CDR1 reads SGHTA; CDR2 reads FQGTGA. The CDR3 length is 13 residues. V lost 5 bases, J lost 2 bases, and 6 bases lay in between. CDR3 DNA sequence: TGTGCCAGCAGCCTATCCAACACCGGGGAGCTGTTTTTT. Amino acids: CASSLSNTGELFF.

The V gene is TRBV11-1, the J gene TRBJ1-4, with unresolved D. Trimming cost V 5 bases and J 0 bases, with 13 bases left between them. CDR3 length: 16 residues. Germline assignment: CDR1 SGHAT and CDR2 FQDESV (reference sequence). The CDR3 loop is CASSLRGQTTNEKLFF. The CDR3 region has the DNA TGTGCCAGCAGCCTCAGAGGGCAGACAACTAATGAAAAACTGTTTTTT.

V and J are TRBV3-1 (or the pseudogene TRBV3-2) and TRBJ2-5; 7 nucleotides agree with TRBD2. Germline-derived CDR1 and CDR2 are LGHDT and YNNKEL (reference sequence). The length of the CDR3 is 17 residues. The ends lost 0 bases at V and 1 base at J; junction bases unmatched: 8. The chain's CDR3 is CASSQDLGGGTQETQYF. In DNA form, the CDR3 reads TGTGCCAGCAGCCAAGATCTGGGCGGGGGTACCCAAGAGACCCAGTACTTC.

This clone showed up just a few times. This chain joins TRBV5-1 and TRBJ2-3; unclear D gene. CDR3 length equals 15 residues. V was clipped by 0 bases and J by 2 bases, with 10 bases between them. Germline V gene data show CDR1 as SGHRS and CDR2 as YFSETQ. CDR3 region: CASSLATQHTDTQYF. The CDR3 bases are TGCGCCAGCAGCTTGGCAACACAGCACACAGATACGCAGTATTTT.

The chain links TRBV9 to TRBJ2-3, with TRBD2 matching over 9 bases. The V and J ends lost 0 bases and 5 bases, in that order; junction bases with no gene match: 1. Germline loops: CDR1 SGDLS, CDR2 YYNGEE. The CDR3 totals 14 residues. In DNA form, the CDR3 reads TGTGCCAGCAGCGTAGTTAGCGGGGGAGATACGCAGTATTTT. This sequence encodes CASSVVSGGDTQYF. The full variable domain, its missing parts supplied by reference TRBV9 and TRBJ2-3, is DSGVTQTPKHLITATGQRVTLRCSPRSGDLSVYWYQQSLDQGLQFLIQYYNGEERAKGNILERFSAQQFPDLHSELNLSSLELGDSALYFCASSVVSGGDTQYFGPGTRLTVL.

This rearrangement joins TRBV21-1 to TRBJ2-5; the D segment call TRBD2 is taken from the table without a DNA check. TRBV21-1 represents a pseudogene. The length of the CDR3 is 17 residues. The CDR3 DNA reads as TGTGCCAGCAGCACCTCCCTGGGTAGCGGGGGGACGGAGACCCAGTACTTC. This gives the protein CASSTSLGSGGTETQYF.

CDR3: CASSQSGGTDTQYF. The CDR3 region has the DNA TGTGCCAGTAGTCAAAGCGGGGGGACAGATACGCAGTATTTT. This sequence joins TRBV19 and TRBJ2-3, with TRBD2 matching over 9 bases. Trimming at V came to 5 bases and at J to 3 bases, leaving 3 bases not matched to a gene. This CDR3 has 14 residues. Germline V gives CDR1 LNHDA, CDR2 SQIVND (reference sequence).

The rearrangement links TRBV28 to TRBJ1-1; no clear D. The CDR3 spans 15 residues. Germline CDR1 MDHEN, CDR2 SYDVKM. V was clipped by 7 bases and J by 11 bases, with 26 bases between them. The CDR3 DNA follows: TGTGCCAGCACCCTTGCCCTCCATCGGGAATCGTCGGCTTTCTTT. It codes for CASTLALHRESSAFF.

The rearrangement joins TRBV27 to TRBJ1-6; D is perhaps TRBD1 (6 bases). This CDR3 is 15 amino acids long. CDR1 and CDR2 from the germline V gene are MNHEY and SMNVEV (reference sequence). The V gene lost 5 bases and the J gene lost 7 bases, with 15 bases spanning the gap. DNA of the CDR3: TGTGCCAGCAGTAATTACAGGGAAGAGAATTCACCCCTCCACTTT. It is translated as CASSNYREENSPLHF.

This chain joins TRBV15 and TRBJ1-2; the D is unclear. CDR1 and CDR2 (germline): LNHNV, YYDKDF (reference sequence). The CDR3 spans 14 residues. Trimming took 0 bases from V and 8 from J, leaving 13 bases between them. This chain's CDR3 is CATSRDIQAGGYTF. CDR3 DNA sequence: TGTGCCACCAGCAGAGATATCCAGGCGGGCGGCTACACCTTC.

Comment on this clone: This sample includes further DNA sequences coding for the same CDR3. The chain has TRBV11-2 and TRBJ2-7; possible D gene TRBD2, 6 bases. V was shortened by 5 bases and J by 7 bases, with 9 bases between the two germline ends. Germline values: CDR1 SGHAT, CDR2 FQNNGV. The CDR3 has 11 amino acids. The CDR3 nucleotides are TGTGCCAGCAGCCCCGGGGGTGAGCAGTACTTC. This codes for CASSPGGEQYF.

Remarks on this clone: Sequence at one end of the junction differs from germline and may be a read error. The chain employs TRBV7-2 and TRBJ2-5; 8 positions agree with TRBD2. Germline V CDR1 and CDR2: SGHTA, FQGNSA. The CDR3 covers 17 residues. CDR3 amino acids: CASSALAGSGLGEIQYF. CDR3 coding DNA: TGTGCCAGCAGCGCTTTAGCGGGAAGCGGCCTTGGGGAGATCCAGTACTTC.